These T cell receptor beta chains were read from a single sample in a study of T-cell memory formation after mild COVID-19. TCRdb re-called the 5' RACE reads with MiXCR, one entry per CDR3 protein. The table records roughly 110,000 distinct CDR3 sequences, around 15% of them present only once. The sequenced sample was PBMCs or a T cell subset sorted from them (not recorded which). All receptors derive from a man younger than 35 who had mild COVID-19 (a few samples of this study predate the infection). Cell type and time point are not known. Each CDR3 is given with its conserved first and last residue. Fields, in order: V gene, clone size, D gene, J gene, CDR3 DNA, CDR3 protein. D genes are given only for firm matches. Size is stated for part of the rows, as once, few or many counts, or as a class when the clone is expanded.

v_gene: TRBV7-9; abundance: .; d_gene: .; j_gene: TRBJ2-3; CDR3nt: TGTGCCAGCAGCCCCGGGACTGGCTATACGCAGTATTTT; CDR3aa: CASSPGTGYTQYF
v_gene: TRBV5-4; abundance: few; d_gene: .; j_gene: TRBJ2-1; CDR3nt: TGTGCCAGCAGCCGTGACGGAACCTTTCACAATGAGCAGTTCTTC; CDR3aa: CASSRDGTFHNEQFF
v_gene: TRBV5-6; abundance: .; d_gene: .; j_gene: TRBJ1-1; CDR3nt: TGTGCCAGCAGCTTGGAGGGAAGTGAAGCTTTCTTT; CDR3aa: CASSLEGSEAFF
v_gene: TRBV9; abundance: .; d_gene: .; j_gene: TRBJ2-2; CDR3nt: TGTGCCAGCAGCCCTAACACCGGGGAGCTGTTTTTT; CDR3aa: CASSPNTGELFF
v_gene: TRBV6-4; abundance: few; d_gene: TRBD1; j_gene: TRBJ2-1; CDR3nt: TGTGCCAGCAGTGACGGGACAGGGGGCAATGAGCAGTTCTTC; CDR3aa: CASSDGTGGNEQFF
v_gene: TRBV6-5; abundance: few; d_gene: TRBD1; j_gene: TRBJ1-5; CDR3nt: TGTGCCAGCAGCGCCACAGGGGTCCATCAGCCCCAGCATTTT; CDR3aa: CASSATGVHQPQHF
v_gene: TRBV29-1; abundance: few; d_gene: TRBD1; j_gene: TRBJ2-2; CDR3nt: TGCAGCGTTTGGGGGACAGGGGGCACCGGGGAGCTGTTTTTT; CDR3aa: CSVWGTGGTGELFF
v_gene: TRBV6-4; abundance: .; d_gene: .; j_gene: TRBJ2-3; CDR3nt: TGTGCCAGCAGACAGACAGCTGCAAGCACAGATACGCAGTATTTT; CDR3aa: CASRQTAASTDTQYF
v_gene: TRBV27; abundance: .; d_gene: TRBD2; j_gene: TRBJ2-1; CDR3nt: TGTGCCAGCAGTTTAACCCTAGCGGGGGGGTCAAATGAGCAGTTCTTC; CDR3aa: CASSLTLAGGSNEQFF
v_gene: TRBV15; abundance: many; d_gene: TRBD1; j_gene: TRBJ1-2; CDR3nt: TGTGCCACCAGCAGCAACAGGGGAGTTAACTATGGCTACACCTTC; CDR3aa: CATSSNRGVNYGYTF
v_gene: TRBV5-5; abundance: few; d_gene: .; j_gene: TRBJ1-2; CDR3nt: TGTGCCAGCACCCGTGCCGCTAGAGCTGGCTACACCTTC; CDR3aa: CASTRAARAGYTF
v_gene: TRBV7-9; abundance: few; d_gene: .; j_gene: TRBJ2-3; CDR3nt: TGTGCCAGCAGCGAAACAGGGCTCACAGATACGCAGTATTTT; CDR3aa: CASSETGLTDTQYF
v_gene: TRBV28; abundance: few; d_gene: .; j_gene: TRBJ2-5; CDR3nt: TGTGCCAGCAGTTTATCCGAAGAGACCCAGTACTTC; CDR3aa: CASSLSEETQYF